There are many counts of the clone carrying this T cell receptor beta chain. As the template, RNA transcripts were used to amplify TCR beta CDR3 regions. In the first round, RT-PCR was carried out with HTBI primers, and a multiplex PCR formed the second round. TCRdb analysed the multiplex PCR reads with MiXCR anew, one entry per CDR3 protein. The sample lists 210,000 or so distinct CDR3 sequences; just under 30% were seen once. Establishment of the diagnosis relied upon clinical symptoms, serum thyroxine, TRAb, thyroid ultrasound and orbital computed tomography. The data derive from a study of Graves' ophthalmopathy and Graves' hyperthyroidism. Background on the study: Prior to any treatment, peripheral blood was collected at the time of initial diagnosis.

Deletions cut 8 bases from V and 2 bases from J, with 12 bases between. This CDR3 is built from 13 residues. Germline values: CDR1 WNHNN, CDR2 SYGVQD (reference sequence). The specimen was peripheral blood. This TCR was sampled from a man in his fifties or sixties with Graves' ophthalmopathy. The chain joins TRBV10-1 to TRBJ1-2; D not resolved. CDR3 in amino acids: CASSFSGNYGYTF. In DNA, the CDR3 is TGCGCCAGCTCCTTCAGCGGGAACTATGGCTACACCTTC.